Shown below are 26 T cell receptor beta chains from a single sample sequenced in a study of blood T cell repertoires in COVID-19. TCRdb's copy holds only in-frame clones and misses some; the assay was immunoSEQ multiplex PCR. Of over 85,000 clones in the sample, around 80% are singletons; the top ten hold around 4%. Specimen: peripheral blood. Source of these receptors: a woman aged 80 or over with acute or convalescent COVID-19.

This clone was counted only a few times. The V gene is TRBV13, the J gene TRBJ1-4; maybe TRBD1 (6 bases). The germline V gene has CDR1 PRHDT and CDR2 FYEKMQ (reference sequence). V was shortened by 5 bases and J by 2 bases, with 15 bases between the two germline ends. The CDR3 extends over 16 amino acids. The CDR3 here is CASSQRTAATNEKLFF. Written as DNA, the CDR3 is TGTGCCAGCAGCCAACGGACAGCCGCCACTAATGAAAAACTGTTTTTT.

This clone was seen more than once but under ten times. CDR3 nucleotide sequence: TGTGCCAGCAGCTTAGTGGCGGGGGGAAATGAAAAACTGTTTTTT. Its protein product is CASSLVAGGNEKLFF. The chain links TRBV7-2 to TRBJ1-4, with D possibly TRBD1 on 5 matching bases. The germline gives CDR1 SGHTA, CDR2 FQGNSA. Between the trimmed V and J ends, which lost 1 base and 5 bases, there was a span of 11 bases. This CDR3 is built from 15 residues.

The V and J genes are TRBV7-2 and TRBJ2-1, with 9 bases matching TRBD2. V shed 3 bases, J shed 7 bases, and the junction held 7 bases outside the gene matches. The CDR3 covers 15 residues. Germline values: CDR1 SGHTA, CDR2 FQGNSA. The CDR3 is CASSLWAGGQNEQFF. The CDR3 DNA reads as TGTGCCAGCAGCTTGTGGGCGGGGGGGCAGAATGAGCAGTTCTTC.

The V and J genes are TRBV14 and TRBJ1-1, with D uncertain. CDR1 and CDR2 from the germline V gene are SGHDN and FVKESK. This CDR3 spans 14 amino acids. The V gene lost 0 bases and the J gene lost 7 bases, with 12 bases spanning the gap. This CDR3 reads CASSQDVFQDEAFF. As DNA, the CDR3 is TGTGCCAGCAGCCAAGATGTCTTCCAGGATGAAGCTTTCTTT.

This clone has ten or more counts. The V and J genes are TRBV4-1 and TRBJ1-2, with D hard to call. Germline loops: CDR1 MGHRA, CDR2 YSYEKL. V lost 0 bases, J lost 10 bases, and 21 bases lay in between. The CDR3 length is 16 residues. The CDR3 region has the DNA TGCGCCAGCAGCCAAGATAGTCGGACCGGACTAAAATCCTACACCTTC. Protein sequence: CASSQDSRTGLKSYTF.

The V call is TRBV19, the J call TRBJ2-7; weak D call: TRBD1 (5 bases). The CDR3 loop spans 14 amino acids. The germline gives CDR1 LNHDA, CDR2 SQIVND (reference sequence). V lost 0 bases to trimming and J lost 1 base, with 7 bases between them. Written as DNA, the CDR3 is TGTGCCAGTAGTATAGATCAGGGTTCCTACGAGCAGTACTTC. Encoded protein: CASSIDQGSYEQYF. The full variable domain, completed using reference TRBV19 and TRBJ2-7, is DGGITQSPKYLFRKEGQNVTLSCEQNLNHDAMYWYRQDPGQGLRLIYYSQIVNDFQKGDIAEGYSVSREKKESFPLTVTSAQKNPTAFYLCASSIDQGSYEQYFGPGTRLTVT.

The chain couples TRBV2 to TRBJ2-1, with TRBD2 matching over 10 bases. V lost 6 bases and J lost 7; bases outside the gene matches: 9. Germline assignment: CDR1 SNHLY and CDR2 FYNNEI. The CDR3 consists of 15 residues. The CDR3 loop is CASRALAGRGNEQFF. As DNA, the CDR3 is TGTGCCAGCAGAGCACTAGCGGGAAGGGGGAATGAGCAGTTCTTC. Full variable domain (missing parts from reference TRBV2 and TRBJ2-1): EPEVTQTPSHQVTQMGQEVILRCVPISNHLYFYWYRQILGQKVEFLVSFYNNEISEKSEIFDDQFSVERPDGSNFTLKIRSTKLEDSAMYFCASRALAGRGNEQFFGPGTRLTVL.

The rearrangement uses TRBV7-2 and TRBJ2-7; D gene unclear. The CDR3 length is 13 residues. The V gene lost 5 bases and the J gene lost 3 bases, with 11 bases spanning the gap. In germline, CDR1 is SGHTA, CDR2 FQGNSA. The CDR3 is CASSMVPGYEQYF. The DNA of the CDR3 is TGTGCCAGCAGCATGGTCCCGGGCTACGAGCAGTACTTC.

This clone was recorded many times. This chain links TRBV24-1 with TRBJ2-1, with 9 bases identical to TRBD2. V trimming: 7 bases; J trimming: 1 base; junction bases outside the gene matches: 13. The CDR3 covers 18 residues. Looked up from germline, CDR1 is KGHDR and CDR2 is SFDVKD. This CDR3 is CATSLSGKAGGSYNEQFF. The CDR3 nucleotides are TGTGCCACCAGCTTGTCAGGAAAAGCGGGAGGTTCCTACAATGAGCAGTTCTTC.

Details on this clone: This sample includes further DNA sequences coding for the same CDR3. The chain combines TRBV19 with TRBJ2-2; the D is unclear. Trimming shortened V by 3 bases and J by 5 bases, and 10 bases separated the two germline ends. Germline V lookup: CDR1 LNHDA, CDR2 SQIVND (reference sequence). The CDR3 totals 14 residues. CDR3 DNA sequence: TGTGCCAGTAGTATTAAAGGAGAAACCGGGGAGCTGTTTTTT. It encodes CASSIKGETGELFF. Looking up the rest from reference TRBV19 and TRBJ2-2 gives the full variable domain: DGGITQSPKYLFRKEGQNVTLSCEQNLNHDAMYWYRQDPGQGLRLIYYSQIVNDFQKGDIAEGYSVSREKKESFPLTVTSAQKNPTAFYLCASSIKGETGELFFGEGSRLTVL.

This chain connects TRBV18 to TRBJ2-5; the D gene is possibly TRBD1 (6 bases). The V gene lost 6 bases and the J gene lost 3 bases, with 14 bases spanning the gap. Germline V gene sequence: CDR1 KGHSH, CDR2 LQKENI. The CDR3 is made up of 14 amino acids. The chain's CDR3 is CASSFLRDKETQYF. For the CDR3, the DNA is TGTGCCAGCTCTTTCCTCCGGGACAAAGAGACCCAGTACTTC.

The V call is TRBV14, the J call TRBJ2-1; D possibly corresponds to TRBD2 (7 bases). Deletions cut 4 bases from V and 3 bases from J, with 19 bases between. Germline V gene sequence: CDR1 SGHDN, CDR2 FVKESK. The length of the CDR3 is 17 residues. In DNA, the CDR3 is TGTGCCAGCAGCCCTACTTTTAAGGGGGGGATCTACAATGAGCAGTTCTTC. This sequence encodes CASSPTFKGGIYNEQFF.

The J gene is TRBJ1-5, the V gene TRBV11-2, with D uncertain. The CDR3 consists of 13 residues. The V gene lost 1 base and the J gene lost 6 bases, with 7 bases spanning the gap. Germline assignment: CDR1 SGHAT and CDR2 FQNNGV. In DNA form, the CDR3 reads TGTGCCAGCAGCTTAGGTCTGTCTCAGCCCCAGCATTTT. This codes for CASSLGLSQPQHF.

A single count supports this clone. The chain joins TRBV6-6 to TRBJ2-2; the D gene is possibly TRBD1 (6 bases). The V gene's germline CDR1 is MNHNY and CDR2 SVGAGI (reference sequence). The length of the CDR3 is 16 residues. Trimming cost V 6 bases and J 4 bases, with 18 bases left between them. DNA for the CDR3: TGTGCCAGCAGCACAGGACAGCGGTGGGGCACCGGGGAGCTGTTTTTT. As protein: CASSTGQRWGTGELFF.

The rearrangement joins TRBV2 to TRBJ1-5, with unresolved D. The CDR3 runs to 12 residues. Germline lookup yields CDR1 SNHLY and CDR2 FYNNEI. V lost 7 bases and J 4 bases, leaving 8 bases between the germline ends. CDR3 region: CASTVLNQPQHF. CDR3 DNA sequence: TGTGCCAGCACCGTACTGAATCAGCCCCAGCATTTT.

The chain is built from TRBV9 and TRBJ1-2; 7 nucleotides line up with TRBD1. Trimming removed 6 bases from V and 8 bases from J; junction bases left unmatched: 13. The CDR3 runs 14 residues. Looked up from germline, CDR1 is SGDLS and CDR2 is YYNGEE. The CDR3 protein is CASNAGGGSRGYTF. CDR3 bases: TGTGCCAGCAACGCCGGAGGGGGCTCTAGAGGCTACACCTTC.

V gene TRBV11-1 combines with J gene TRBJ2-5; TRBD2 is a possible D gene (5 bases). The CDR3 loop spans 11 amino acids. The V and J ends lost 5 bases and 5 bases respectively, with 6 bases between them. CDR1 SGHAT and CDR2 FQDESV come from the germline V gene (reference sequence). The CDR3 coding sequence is TGTGCCAGCAGCCGCGGGGAGACCCAGTACTTC. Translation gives CASSRGETQYF.

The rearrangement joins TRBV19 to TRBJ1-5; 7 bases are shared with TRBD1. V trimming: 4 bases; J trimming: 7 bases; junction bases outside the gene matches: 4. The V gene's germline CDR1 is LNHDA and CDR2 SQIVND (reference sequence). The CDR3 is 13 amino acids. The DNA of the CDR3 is TGTGCCAGTAGTACTCGGGACAGACAGCCCCAGCATTTT. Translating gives CASSTRDRQPQHF.

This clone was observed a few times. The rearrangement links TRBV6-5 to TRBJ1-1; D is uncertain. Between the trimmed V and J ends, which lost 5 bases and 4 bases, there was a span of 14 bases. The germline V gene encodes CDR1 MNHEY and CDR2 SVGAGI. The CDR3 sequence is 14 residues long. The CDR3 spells CASSRPGSGTEAFF. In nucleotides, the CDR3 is TGTGCCAGCAGTCGCCCCGGGTCCGGCACTGAAGCTTTCTTT.

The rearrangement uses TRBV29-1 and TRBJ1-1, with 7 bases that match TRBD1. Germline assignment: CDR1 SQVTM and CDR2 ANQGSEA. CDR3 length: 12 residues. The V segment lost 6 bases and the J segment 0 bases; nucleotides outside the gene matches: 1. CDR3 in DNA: TGCAGCGTCGGGACAGTGAACACTGAAGCTTTCTTT. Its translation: CSVGTVNTEAFF.

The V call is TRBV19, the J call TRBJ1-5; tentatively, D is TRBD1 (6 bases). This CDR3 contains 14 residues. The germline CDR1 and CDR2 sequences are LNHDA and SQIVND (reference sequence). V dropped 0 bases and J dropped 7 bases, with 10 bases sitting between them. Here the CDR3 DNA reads TGTGCCAGTAGTATAGAGGGGGCTGCCCAGCCCCAGCATTTT. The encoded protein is CASSIEGAAQPQHF.

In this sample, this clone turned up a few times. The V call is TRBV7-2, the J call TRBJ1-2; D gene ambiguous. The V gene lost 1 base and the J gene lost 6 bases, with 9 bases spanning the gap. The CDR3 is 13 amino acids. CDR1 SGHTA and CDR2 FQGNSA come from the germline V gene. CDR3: CASSLGWADGYTF. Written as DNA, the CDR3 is TGTGCCAGCAGCTTAGGGTGGGCCGATGGCTACACCTTC.

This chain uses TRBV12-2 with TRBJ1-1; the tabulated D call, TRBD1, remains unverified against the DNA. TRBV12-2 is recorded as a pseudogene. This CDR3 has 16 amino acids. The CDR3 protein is CASRLDRAPTGTEAFF. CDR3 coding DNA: TGTGCAAGTCGCTTGGACAGGGCCCCAACCGGGACTGAAGCTTTCTTT.

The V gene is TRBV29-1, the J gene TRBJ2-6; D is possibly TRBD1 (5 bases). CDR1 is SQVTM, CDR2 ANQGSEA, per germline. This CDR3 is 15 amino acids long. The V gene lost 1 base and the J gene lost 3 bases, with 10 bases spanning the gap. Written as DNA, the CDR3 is TGCAGCGTTGAAGGTCAGGGTAGTGGGGCCAACGTCCTGACTTTC. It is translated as CSVEGQGSGANVLTF.

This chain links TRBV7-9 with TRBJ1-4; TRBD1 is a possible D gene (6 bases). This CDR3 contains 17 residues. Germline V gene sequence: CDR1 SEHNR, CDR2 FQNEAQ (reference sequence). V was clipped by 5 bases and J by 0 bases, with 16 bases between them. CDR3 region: CASSPSRDTTTNEKLFF. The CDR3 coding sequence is TGTGCCAGCAGCCCAAGCCGGGACACCACAACTAATGAAAAACTGTTTTTT.

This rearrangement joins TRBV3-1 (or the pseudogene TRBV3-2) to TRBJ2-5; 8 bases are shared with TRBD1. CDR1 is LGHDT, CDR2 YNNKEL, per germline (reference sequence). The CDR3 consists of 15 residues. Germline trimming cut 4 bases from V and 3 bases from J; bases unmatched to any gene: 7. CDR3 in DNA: TGTGCCAGCAGCCGCGGGTCAGGGGGCAAAGAGACCCAGTACTTC. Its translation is CASSRGSGGKETQYF.